These T cell receptor beta chains were read from a single sample in a study of technical replicates of blood from several donors. Method: immunoSEQ multiplex PCR; TCRdb's copy keeps in-frame clones and lacks some. The table lists roughly 67,000 clones, roughly 98% of them singletons. The source material was T cells isolated from PBMCs. The origin of the receptors is a human donor in good health. The CDR3 runs from the conserved cysteine through the conserved F or W. A D gene is named only where the DNA matches it firmly. Clone sizes are given selectively: once, few, many, or a class where the clone is expanded.

abundance	d_gene	v_gene	j_gene	CDR3nt	CDR3aa
.	TRBD2	TRBV13	TRBJ2-2	TGTGCCAGCAGCTTTATATACCCTGACCTTGGACTAGCGGGAAAAACCGGGGAGCTGTTTTTT	CASSFIYPDLGLAGKTGELFF
.	TRBD1	TRBV7-2	TRBJ2-5	TGTGCCAGCAGCTTAGGGCAGGGGGCTCGGGAGACCCAGTACTTC	CASSLGQGARETQYF
.	.	TRBV11-2	TRBJ1-2	TGTGCCAGCAGCTTAGATAGGAGGGAGGGCTACACCTTC	CASSLDRREGYTF
.	.	TRBV7-9	TRBJ2-7	TGTGCCAGCAGCTTAGGACAATCCCACCCCTACGAGCAGTACTTC	CASSLGQSHPYEQYF
.	TRBD1	TRBV5-1	TRBJ1-3	TGCGCCAGCAGCTGGGGTTGGACAGGCCCGTCTGGAAACACCATATATTTT	CASSWGWTGPSGNTIYF
.	.	TRBV4-1	TRBJ1-1	TGCGCCAGCAGCCGCTACCACGGGAACACTGAAGCTTTCTTT	CASSRYHGNTEAFF
.	.	TRBV14	TRBJ1-2	TGTGCCAGCAGCCTGTTCGTGGGGCCGTACGGCTACACCTTC	CASSLFVGPYGYTF
.	TRBD1	TRBV7-6	TRBJ2-3	TGTGCCAGCAGCTTGTCACAGGGGACCCTTGGCACAGATACGCAGTATTTT	CASSLSQGTLGTDTQYF
.	.	TRBV5-4	TRBJ2-7	TGTGCCAGCAGCTCCTACGGGAGCTCCTACGAGCAGTACTTC	CASSSYGSSYEQYF
.	TRBD2	TRBV5-1	TRBJ2-3	TGCGCCAGCAGCTATACTAGCGGGGGGGCCCCAGATACGCAGTATTTT	CASSYTSGGAPDTQYF
.	TRBD1	TRBV6-5	TRBJ1-2	TGTGCCAGCAGGAGCCCGGGACAGTTAGGGTATGGCTACACCTTC	CASRSPGQLGYGYTF
.	TRBD1	TRBV6-7	TRBJ2-5	TGTGCCAGCAGGGGAATAGACAGGGGGCGGATGGCTCGGGCGGGGACCCAGTACTTC	CASRGIDRGRMARAGTQYF
.	.	TRBV20-1	TRBJ2-5	TGCAGTGCTTCCGGTGAGACCCAGTACTTC	CSASGETQYF
.	.	TRBV15	TRBJ1-1	TGTGCCACCAGCAGAGATCCGGGGGACACTGAAGCTTTCTTT	CATSRDPGDTEAFF
.	.	TRBV30	TRBJ1-6	TGTGCCTGGAAGCGTTGGGGTGAACAGGGCAATTCACCCCTCCACTTT	CAWKRWGEQGNSPLHF
.	TRBD1	TRBV30	TRBJ1-2	TGTGCCTGGAGACAGACAGGGACACTAAACTATGGCTACACCTTC	CAWRQTGTLNYGYTF
.	TRBD2	TRBV2	TRBJ2-3	TGTGCCAGCAGAGGACTAGCGGGGGGTCCGAGTACAGATACGCAGTATTTT	CASRGLAGGPSTDTQYF
once	.	TRBV9	TRBJ2-2	TGTGCCAGCGGTAGGGGGGGACAGGACACCGGGGAGCTGTTTTTT	CASGRGGQDTGELFF
.	TRBD2	TRBV2	TRBJ2-5	TGTGCCAGCAGGGTTGGGACTAGCGGGGGGCCCGAAGAGACCCAGTACTTC	CASRVGTSGGPEETQYF
.	.	TRBV11-2	TRBJ1-6	TGTGCCAGCAGCTTAGTAGGCCGGAGCTCCTATAATTCACCCCTCCACTTT	CASSLVGRSSYNSPLHF
.	.	TRBV11-2	TRBJ1-2	TGTGCCAGCAGCCCCCAGCAGGGCGACTATGGCTACACCTTC	CASSPQQGDYGYTF
.	TRBD2	TRBV9	TRBJ2-1	TGTGCCAGCAGCGGCGGACTAGCGGGAGGGCATTTTCATGAGCAGTTCTTC	CASSGGLAGGHFHEQFF
.	.	TRBV5-1	TRBJ1-3	TGCGCCAGCAGCTTGGGAATAGCCTCCTACTCTGGAAACACCATATATTTT	CASSLGIASYSGNTIYF
once	.	TRBV28	TRBJ1-1	TGTGCCAGCAGTGAGGGGGGGATGGAAGCTTTCTTT	CASSEGGMEAFF
.	.	TRBV18	TRBJ1-1	TGTGCCAGCTCTACGCGCCCAGGGGTCACTGAAGCTTTCTTT	CASSTRPGVTEAFF
few	.	TRBV9	TRBJ1-6	TGTGCCAGCAGCGTAGCTAATAATTCACCCCTCCACTTT	CASSVANNSPLHF
.	TRBD1	TRBV6-5	TRBJ1-2	TGTGCCTCGTCCGGACAGGCTAACTATGGCTACACCTTC	CASSGQANYGYTF
once	.	TRBV5-1	TRBJ2-7	TGCGCCAGCAGCTCCTCGGGAGACCTTTCCTACGAGCAGTACTTC	CASSSSGDLSYEQYF
.	.	TRBV15	TRBJ1-6	TGTGCCACCAGCAGGGTAGAGAATTCACCCCTCCACTTT	CATSRVENSPLHF
.	.	TRBV6-1	TRBJ1-5	TGTGCCAGCAGTGAACTAGTTAGCAATCAGCCCCAGCATTTT	CASSELVSNQPQHF
.	.	TRBV9	TRBJ2-1	TGTGCCAGCAGCCCCGCCATCAGTCCCAATGAGCAGTTCTTC	CASSPAISPNEQFF
.	.	TRBV19	TRBJ1-1	TGTGCCAGTAGTATTGGGGGGGCGCGGACTGAAGCTTTCTTT	CASSIGGARTEAFF
.	.	TRBV4-1	TRBJ2-7	TGCGCCAGCAGCCCCGCGGGTTCCCTCTACGAGCAGTACTTC	CASSPAGSLYEQYF
once	.	TRBV30	TRBJ2-7	TGTGCCTGGAGTGAGGGTATAGGGGCGAGCTACGAGCAGTACTTC	CAWSEGIGASYEQYF
.	TRBD1	TRBV10-3	TRBJ2-2	TGTGCCGCTGGACAGGGGTCAGGGACCGGGGAGCTGTTTTTT	CAAGQGSGTGELFF
.	TRBD1	TRBV7-2	TRBJ1-2	TGTGCCAGCAGCTTGAGGACAGGGGGTGACTATGGCTACACCTTC	CASSLRTGGDYGYTF
.	.	TRBV9	TRBJ2-5	TGTGCCAGCAGCGTGGGACAAAAAGAGACCCAGTACTTC	CASSVGQKETQYF
.	TRBD2	TRBV14	TRBJ2-1	TGTGCCAGCAGCCAGCTCGGGACTACCAATGAGCAGTTCTTC	CASSQLGTTNEQFF
.	TRBD2	TRBV11-2	TRBJ2-1	TGTGCCAGCAGCTTAGTTAGCGGGGCATACAATGAGCAGTTCTTC	CASSLVSGAYNEQFF
.	TRBD2	TRBV7-9	TRBJ2-1	TGTGCCAGCAGCTTAACCGCGGGAGGGGTCTCCTACAATGAGCAGTTCTTC	CASSLTAGGVSYNEQFF
.	TRBD1	TRBV6-5	TRBJ1-1	TGTGCCAGCAGTTACCACATAAGACAGGGGGGGGTAGAAGCTTTCTTT	CASSYHIRQGGVEAFF